This T cell receptor beta chain was retrieved from a study of shared clonotypes between healthy human individuals. Naivety among CD8 cells was defined by CD45RO negativity and positive CCR7 selection, thereby excluding terminally differentiated effector memory CD45RA+ cells. This table comes from immunoSEQ multiplex PCR, and its TCRdb copy is limited to in-frame clones, with some not included. The data hold about 2.1 million clones, with 85% to 95% observed a single time. Trimming removed 5 bases from V and 2 bases from J; junction bases left unmatched: 7. Germline assignment: CDR1 SGDLS and CDR2 YYNGEE. The CDR3 is made up of 15 amino acids.

The sample comprised naive CD8+ T cells from PBMCs. This rearrangement joins TRBV9 to TRBJ2-1; 7 bases agree with TRBD2. The clonotype comes from a man aged 18 to 29 in good health. Some clones in this sample may be carry-over from other donors' samples. The CDR3 DNA sequence: TGTGCCAGCAGGGGGGAGGGCCGGGCCTACAATGAGCAGTTCTTC. Encoded protein: CASRGEGRAYNEQFF.